Given below is one TCR beta chain in context. This clonotype was counted at least ten times. Its antigen is still unknown. Per-nucleotide qualities are absent, and no much larger clonotype sits a single base away. The library was generated by 5' RACE. The instrument was an Illumina HiSeq 2500. The second PCR ran for about 7 to 11 cycles and used a J-beta primer mix along with a sample-barcoded 5' primer. A unique molecular identifier was introduced onto each TCR beta cDNA molecule by a template-switch 5' adaptor carrying 12 random nucleotides. Each sample yielded at least 2.5 million CDR3-containing paired-end reads. First-strand cDNA synthesis was performed from all RNA using the Mint cDNA synthesis kit, with priming by a TRBC-specific oligonucleotide. Following uracil-DNA glycosylase treatment, all cDNA underwent a first 18-cycle PCR with the universal primers M1SS and BC2_uni_R. The study's own analysis went as follows. Each sample was normalized by randomly selecting 1 million high-quality reads, each carrying a distinct molecular identifier. Reads sharing molecular identifiers were discarded rather than binned into consensus sequences. CDR3 identification, clonotype clustering and error correction used MiTCR with a Q25 quality threshold and the strictest error-elimination algorithm. A nonparametric unseen species model with Euler transformation was used to estimate lower-bound total TCR beta diversity. The public sequencing data were trimmed at Q25 with fastp and processed into clonotypes with MiXCR by TCRdb, which kept only in-frame beta chains. Each CDR3 protein gets just one entry, which takes the most common genes and DNA from the rows behind it. The V and J calls come from TCRdb's annotation, not from the publication. Here the sample has 550,000 to 650,000 distinct CDR3 sequences; approximately 30% occur a single time. Roughly 14% of the sample comes from the top ten.

These data belong to a study of blood T cells in healthy people across ages (dated by TCRdb to the mid-2010s). About the study as a whole: In model experiments, template switching captured roughly one uniquely barcoded TCR beta cDNA molecule for every two T cells. Using deep sequencing normalized with unique cDNA molecular identifiers, the study measured how TCR beta repertoire diversity changes with age. Donors were grouped into four age groups: young (average approximately 15 years), middle-aged (approximately 41), aged (62) and long-lived (about 89). To avoid experimental bias, donors of different ages were distributed randomly across sequencing lanes. Using the same blood draw, the study looked at two additional independent replicas of 1 million unique cDNA reads for two donors, one aged 18 to 30 and the other aged 80 or older.

The investigation overall reported the following: Observed TCR beta diversity per million T cells fell roughly linearly with age, and a significant reduction was already apparent by age roughly 40. Estimates of total diversity based on one million sequenced T cells were considered lower bounds and underestimates. Compared with the aged group, more naive CD4+ T cells, fewer expanded clones and increased TCR diversity were shown by the long-lived group, suggesting age selection. Since profiling was done on bulk unsorted PBMCs, naive and antigen-experienced compartments could not be conclusively compared. Because the CMV infection status of the donors was unknown, age-related changes in expanded clonotypes may potentially have been confounded. A strong correlation was found between observed TCR beta diversity and the percentage of naive T cells measured by flow cytometry.

The donors were a few dozen Caucasian individuals from Russia, aged roughly 6 to 100 years, who were systemically healthy. Each donor gave roughly 11 milliliters of peripheral blood, drawn into EDTA-treated Vacutainer tubes. Ficoll-Paque density-gradient centrifugation was used to isolate PBMCs, with at least 6.5 million obtained per sample. Trizol reagent was used to extract total RNA from the PBMCs, yielding at least 5.5 micrograms per sample. Naive CD45RAhigh/CD27high T cell percentages were measured by flow cytometry on a PBMC aliquot from every donor. The sample was blood. The clonotype was recovered from an elderly woman in good health.

The CDR3 here reads CASSSDRTNTEAFF. The DNA sequence is as follows: TGCGCCAGCAGCTCGGACAGGACGAACACTGAAGCTTTCTTT. The chain was built from TRBV5-1 and TRBJ1-1; 7 middle bases align to TRBD1. V is pruned by 3 bases and J by 1 base, leaving 3 bases of the junction without a gene match. Reading from cysteine to phenylalanine, the CDR3 counts 14 amino acids. Only the CDR3 region is kept as DNA, spanning 42 bases read in frame from base 1. CDR1 and CDR2 are drawn from the germline V gene: SGHRS, YFSETQ.